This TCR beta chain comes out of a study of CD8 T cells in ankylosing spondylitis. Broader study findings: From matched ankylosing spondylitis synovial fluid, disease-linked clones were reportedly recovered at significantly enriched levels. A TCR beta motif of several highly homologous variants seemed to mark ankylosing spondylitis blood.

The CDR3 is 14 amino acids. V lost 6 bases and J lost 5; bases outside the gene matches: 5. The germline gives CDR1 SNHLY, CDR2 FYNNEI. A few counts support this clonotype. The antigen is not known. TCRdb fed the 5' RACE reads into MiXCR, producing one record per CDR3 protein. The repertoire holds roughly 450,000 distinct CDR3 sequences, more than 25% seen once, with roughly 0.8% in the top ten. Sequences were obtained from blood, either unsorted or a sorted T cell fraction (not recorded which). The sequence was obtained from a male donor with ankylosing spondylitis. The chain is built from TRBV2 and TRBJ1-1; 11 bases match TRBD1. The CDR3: CASRRGQGVTEAFF. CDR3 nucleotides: TGTGCCAGCAGAAGGGGACAGGGGGTTACTGAAGCTTTCTTT.